This T cell receptor (beta chain) was captured by sequencing in a study of blood T cell repertoires in COVID-19. Study-level information: There were acute and convalescent COVID-19 samples, and they came from the United States, Italy and Spain.

The table came from immunoSEQ multiplex PCR; TCRdb's copy has only in-frame clones and leaves some out. The sample lists roughly 150,000 clones; about 82% were seen once. This sequence was found in a woman in her thirties or forties who had recovered from COVID-19. Sequences were obtained from PBMCs or T cells enriched from blood (not recorded which).

This CDR3 is CASSERRPPDTQYF. Written as DNA, the CDR3 is TGTGCCAGCAGTGAAAGGAGGCCGCCAGATACGCAGTATTTT. This chain connects TRBV6-1 to TRBJ2-3; a weak D match, TRBD2 (5 bases). Germline V gives CDR1 MNHNS, CDR2 SASEGT. Trimming took 2 bases from V and 4 from J, leaving 10 bases between them. The CDR3 is 14 amino acids.